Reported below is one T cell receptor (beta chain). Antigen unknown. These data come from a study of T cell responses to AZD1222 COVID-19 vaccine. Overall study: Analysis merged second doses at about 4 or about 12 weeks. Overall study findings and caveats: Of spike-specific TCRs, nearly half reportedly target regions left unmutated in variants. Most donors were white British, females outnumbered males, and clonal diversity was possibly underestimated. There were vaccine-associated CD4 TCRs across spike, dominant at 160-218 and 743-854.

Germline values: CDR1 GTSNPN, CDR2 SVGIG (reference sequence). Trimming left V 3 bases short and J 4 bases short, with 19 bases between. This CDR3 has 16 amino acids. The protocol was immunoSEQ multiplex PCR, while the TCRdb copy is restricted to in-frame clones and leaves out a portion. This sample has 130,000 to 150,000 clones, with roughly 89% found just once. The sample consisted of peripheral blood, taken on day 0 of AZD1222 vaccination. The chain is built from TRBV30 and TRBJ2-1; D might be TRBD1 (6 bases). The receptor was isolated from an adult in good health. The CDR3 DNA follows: TGTGCCTGGAGCCCCACGGACAGTCCGAATTACAATGAGCAGTTCTTC. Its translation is CAWSPTDSPNYNEQFF.